The 8 T cell receptor beta chains reported below all come from one sample, sequenced in a study of cytomegalovirus exposure and HLA in healthy donors. The data were produced by immunoSEQ multiplex PCR, yet TCRdb's version contains in-frame clones alone and is incomplete. The table shows 70,000 to 80,000 clones, with roughly 94% occurring only once. What was sequenced was PBMCs. Source of these receptors: a woman aged 18 to 35 in good health and CMV-seropositive.

The chain combines TRBV9 with TRBJ1-1; D unresolved. The CDR3 is made up of 15 amino acids. The germline V gene has CDR1 SGDLS and CDR2 YYNGEE. V was cut by 0 bases and J by 5 bases, with 14 bases left in between. For the CDR3, the DNA is TGTGCCAGCAGCGTAGCCCCAATAGGAGAGACTGAAGCTTTCTTT. It codes for CASSVAPIGETEAFF.

V and J are TRBV4-2 and TRBJ2-1; 8 nucleotides match TRBD2. The ends lost 4 bases at V and 3 bases at J; junction bases unmatched: 11. Germline CDR1 is LGHNA and CDR2 is YNFKEQ. There are 17 residues in the CDR3. The CDR3 here is CASSPQLEAGVYNEQFF. For the CDR3, the DNA is TGTGCCAGCAGCCCGCAATTGGAAGCGGGAGTCTACAATGAGCAGTTCTTC.

The chain carries TRBV5-8 and TRBJ1-1; a weak D match, TRBD1 (5 bases). Germline loops: CDR1 SGHTS, CDR2 YDEGEE. The CDR3 has 14 amino acids. The V end was cut by 6 bases, the J end by 0 bases, with 12 bases between. The CDR3 nucleotides are TGTGCCAGCAACCCCGGGGGGATGAACACTGAAGCTTTCTTT. Amino acid sequence: CASNPGGMNTEAFF.

The V and J genes are TRBV29-1 and TRBJ2-1, with 11 positions matching TRBD2. There are 13 residues in the CDR3. CDR1 is SQVTM, CDR2 ANQGSEA, per germline. Trimming at V came to 6 bases and at J to 14 bases, leaving 12 bases not matched to a gene. DNA for the CDR3: TGCAGCGTCGGGACTAGCGGCTCCTCTACGGAGTTCTTC. It translates to CSVGTSGSSTEFF.

The CDR3 spells CASSRGDRGIYNEQFF. The CDR3 DNA follows: TGCGCCAGCAGCAGAGGGGACAGGGGGATCTACAATGAGCAGTTCTTC. The genes are TRBV5-1 and TRBJ2-1; TRBD1 agrees at 11 bases. The V and J ends lost 4 bases and 3 bases, in that order; junction bases with no gene match: 6. This CDR3 is 16 amino acids long. Germline V gene sequence: CDR1 SGHRS, CDR2 YFSETQ.

The rearrangement links TRBV5-5 to TRBJ2-7; D may be TRBD1 (6 bases). Per germline, CDR1 SGHKS and CDR2 YYEKEE (reference sequence). Trimming pared 0 bases from V and 1 base from J, leaving 14 bases between. This CDR3 has 16 residues. The CDR3 sequence: CASSLVGQGGSYEQYF. Here the CDR3 DNA reads TGTGCCAGCAGCTTGGTGGGACAAGGAGGTTCCTACGAGCAGTACTTC.

The chain uses TRBV12-5 and TRBJ1-2; D is possibly TRBD1 (6 bases). The CDR3 is made up of 15 amino acids. The V end was cut by 6 bases, the J end by 7 bases, with 21 bases between. Germline V gene data show CDR1 as LGHNT and CDR2 as FRNRAP. The CDR3 coding sequence is TGTGCTAGTGGGTTAAAGCCCGGGGACATCCTTGGCTACACCTTC. Residues: CASGLKPGDILGYTF.

This rearrangement joins TRBV5-4 to TRBJ2-1, with a weak D call TRBD2 (6 bases). Trimming took off 0 bases at V and 2 bases at J, with 9 bases between the two ends. The CDR3 has 15 amino acids. Per germline, CDR1 SGHNT and CDR2 YYREEE (reference sequence). CDR3: CASSLVAAPYNEQFF. The CDR3 nucleotides are TGTGCCAGCAGCTTGGTAGCGGCCCCCTACAATGAGCAGTTCTTC.